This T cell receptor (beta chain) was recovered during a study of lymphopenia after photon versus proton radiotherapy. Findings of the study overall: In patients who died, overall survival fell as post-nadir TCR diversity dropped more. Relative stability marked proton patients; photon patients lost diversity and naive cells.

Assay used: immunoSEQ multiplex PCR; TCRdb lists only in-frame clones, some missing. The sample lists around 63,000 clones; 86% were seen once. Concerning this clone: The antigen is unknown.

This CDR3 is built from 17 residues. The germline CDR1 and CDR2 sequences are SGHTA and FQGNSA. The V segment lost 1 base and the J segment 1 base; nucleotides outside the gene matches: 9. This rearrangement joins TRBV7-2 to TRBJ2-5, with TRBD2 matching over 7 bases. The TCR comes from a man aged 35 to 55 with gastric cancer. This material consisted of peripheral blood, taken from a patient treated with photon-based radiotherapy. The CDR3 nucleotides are TGTGCCAGCAGCTTAGGTGCTAGCGGAGGATTCCAAGAGACCCAGTACTTC. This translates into CASSLGASGGFQETQYF.